Presented here are 18 T cell receptor beta chains from one specimen sequenced in a study of shared clonotypes between healthy human individuals. Using immunoSEQ multiplex PCR, the repertoire was profiled, and TCRdb retains in-frame clones only, with some absent. The table includes roughly 1,500,000 clones, 98% to 99% detected once. The material sequenced was naive CD4+ T cells sorted from blood. Subset in this sample: CD45RA+ positively selected. The receptors derive from a man in his thirties or forties in good health.

The rearrangement joins TRBV5-1 to TRBJ2-7; TRBD2 agrees at 9 bases. Germline V CDR1 and CDR2: SGHRS, YFSETQ. J was trimmed by 0 bases and V by 0 bases; bases with no gene match: 4. The CDR3 totals 16 residues. CDR3 sequence reads: CASSLATSGYSYEQYF. DNA for the CDR3: TGCGCCAGCAGCTTGGCCACTAGCGGGTACTCCTACGAGCAGTACTTC.

The CDR3 sequence: CASSLDQGQETQYF. The CDR3 nucleotides read TGCGCCAGCAGCTTGGACCAGGGGCAAGAGACCCAGTACTTC. The J gene is TRBJ2-5, the V gene TRBV5-1, with a weak D call TRBD1 (6 bases). V was trimmed by 0 bases and J by 2 bases, leaving 8 bases between them. The CDR3 loop spans 14 amino acids. Germline V gives CDR1 SGHRS, CDR2 YFSETQ.

Comments on this clone: Other DNA sequences in the same sample also yield this CDR3. The chain employs TRBV2 and TRBJ2-2, with a tentative D call TRBD1 (6 bases). Germline loops: CDR1 SNHLY, CDR2 FYNNEI. The CDR3 length is 14 residues. The V and J ends lost 8 bases and 2 bases respectively, with 12 bases between them. The CDR3 bases are TGTGCCAGCTCCCGGGACACCAACACCGGGGAGCTGTTTTTT. Translation gives CASSRDTNTGELFF. Based on the CDR3 plus reference TRBV2 and TRBJ2-2, the full variable domain is EPEVTQTPSHQVTQMGQEVILRCVPISNHLYFYWYRQILGQKVEFLVSFYNNEISEKSEIFDDQFSVERPDGSNFTLKIRSTKLEDSAMYFCASSRDTNTGELFFGEGSRLTVL.

The chain couples TRBV15 to TRBJ2-7; D is possibly TRBD1 (6 bases). V shed 5 bases and J shed 5 bases, with 22 bases lying between them. The CDR3 covers 16 residues. The germline V gene has CDR1 LNHNV and CDR2 YYDKDF (reference sequence). This chain's CDR3 is CATSATMPGALNEQYF. Here the CDR3 DNA reads TGTGCCACCAGCGCGACGATGCCAGGGGCGCTTAACGAGCAGTACTTC.

The chain links TRBV7-6 to TRBJ2-5; no reliable D call. Trimming took 3 bases from V and 2 from J, leaving 7 bases between them. The germline gives CDR1 SGHVS, CDR2 FNYEAQ. The CDR3 is 13 residues long. The CDR3, as DNA: TGTGCCAGCAGCTTTCGAATTCAAGAGACCCAGTACTTC. It is translated as CASSFRIQETQYF.

V is TRBV5-4 and J is TRBJ2-1, with D perhaps TRBD2 (6 bases). The V gene lost 4 bases and the J gene lost 4 bases, with 15 bases spanning the gap. Germline V gene lookup returns CDR1 SGHNT and CDR2 YYREEE (reference sequence). The length of the CDR3 is 15 residues. CDR3 nucleotides: TGTGCCAGCAGCCACCGGGACTTTAATTACAATGAGCAGTTCTTC. As protein: CASSHRDFNYNEQFF.

The V call is TRBV29-1, the J call TRBJ1-1; maybe TRBD1 (5 bases). The CDR3 has 14 residues. Trimming removed 4 bases from V and 1 base from J, with 13 bases in between. Germline loops: CDR1 SQVTM, CDR2 ANQGSEA. CDR3 bases: TGCAGCGTTGGGGGCCGGGACTGGAACACTGAAGCTTTCTTT. Translating gives CSVGGRDWNTEAFF.

This chain uses TRBV30 with TRBJ1-5; the D is unclear. The ends were cut back, 8 bases at V and 4 bases at J, with 15 bases in the middle. The CDR3 spans 13 residues. In germline, CDR1 is GTSNPN, CDR2 SVGIG (reference sequence). The CDR3 protein is CAGGWQHNQPQHF. CDR3 coding DNA: TGTGCCGGAGGGTGGCAGCATAATCAGCCCCAGCATTTT.

This sequence joins TRBV7-9 and TRBJ2-7; D might be TRBD2 (5 bases). This CDR3 region has 17 residues. From germline, CDR1 is SEHNR and CDR2 FQNEAQ (reference sequence). V was pared by 1 base and J by 0 bases, with 16 bases between. The CDR3 protein is CASSLGGSRSLSYEQYF. The CDR3 DNA reads TGTGCCAGCAGCTTAGGAGGGTCGCGCAGCCTCTCCTACGAGCAGTACTTC.

The V and J genes are TRBV25-1 and TRBJ2-5, with TRBD1 identical over 7 bases. The germline V gene has CDR1 MGHDK and CDR2 SYGVNS. There are 16 residues in the CDR3. The J segment lost 4 bases and the V segment lost 2 bases, leaving 10 bases of the junction unmatched. The CDR3 DNA reads as TGTGCCAGCAGTGAACATCTAGGGGGCGGGCGAGAGACCCAGTACTTC. This encodes CASSEHLGGGRETQYF.

On this clone: This CDR3 is also generated by other DNA sequences in the sample. The V gene is TRBV5-1, the J gene TRBJ2-5, with 12 bases that match TRBD2. The V segment lost 0 bases and the J segment 5 bases; nucleotides outside the gene matches: 2. CDR3 length equals 15 residues. Looked up from germline, CDR1 is SGHRS and CDR2 is YFSETQ. The CDR3 coding sequence is TGCGCCAGCAGCTTGGGACTAGCGGGAGTTGAGACCCAGTACTTC. Protein sequence: CASSLGLAGVETQYF.

This chain links TRBV7-2 with TRBJ2-2, with 14 positions matching TRBD2. V trimming: 5 bases; J trimming: 9 bases; junction bases outside the gene matches: 8. The germline gives CDR1 SGHTA, CDR2 FQGNSA. This CDR3 spans 16 amino acids. CDR3 amino acids: CASSRGTSGSLRELFF. CDR3 in DNA: TGTGCCAGCAGCCGCGGGACTAGCGGGAGCTTAAGGGAGCTGTTTTTT.

V and J are TRBV6-1 and TRBJ2-1; perhaps TRBD1 as D (5 bases). The length of the CDR3 is 12 residues. V lost 1 base and J lost 16, with 14 bases in between. From germline, CDR1 is MNHNS and CDR2 SASEGT. This CDR3 reads CASSEGRAGRFF. The CDR3 nucleotides are TGTGCCAGCAGTGAAGGTAGGGCAGGGCGTTTCTTC.

The J gene is TRBJ2-3, the V gene TRBV5-1; D tentatively fits TRBD1 or TRBD2 (6 bases each). The CDR3 runs to 17 residues. Germline V lookup: CDR1 SGHRS, CDR2 YFSETQ. The germline V and J ends were trimmed by 0 bases and 1 base, with 15 bases remaining between them. Here the CDR3 DNA reads TGCGCCAGCAGCTTGGATCCGGGGGCGATTGGCACAGATACGCAGTATTTT. It codes for CASSLDPGAIGTDTQYF.

The genes are TRBV6-5 and TRBJ2-1; a weak D match, TRBD2 (6 bases). V shed 4 bases and J shed 4 bases, with 11 bases lying between them. The CDR3 has 14 amino acids. Germline CDR1 reads MNHEY; CDR2 reads SVGAGI. The CDR3 DNA follows: TGTGCCAGCAGTTTACAGCGGGCTTACAATGAGCAGTTCTTC. Protein sequence: CASSLQRAYNEQFF.

The chain uses TRBV28 and TRBJ2-1; 8 nucleotides match TRBD2. The J segment lost 14 bases and the V segment lost 5 bases, leaving 8 bases of the junction unmatched. From germline, CDR1 is MDHEN and CDR2 SYDVKM. This CDR3 contains 12 residues. Here the CDR3 reads CASSSLAGREFF. As DNA, the CDR3 is TGTGCCAGCAGTAGTCTAGCGGGCCGGGAGTTCTTC.

V and J are TRBV10-2 and TRBJ2-7; D gene unclear. Germline CDR1 and CDR2: WSHSY and SAAADI. V gave up 3 bases and J gave up 3 bases, with 3 bases separating them. CDR3 length: 11 amino acids. This CDR3 reads CASSDGYEQYF. The CDR3 DNA follows: TGCGCCAGCAGTGATGGCTACGAGCAGTACTTC.

The chain is built from TRBV9 and TRBJ1-2; the D gene is possibly TRBD1 (6 bases). V lost 6 bases, J lost 4 bases, and 19 bases lay in between. The CDR3 sequence is 15 residues long. Germline-derived CDR1 and CDR2 are SGDLS and YYNGEE. CDR3 in amino acids: CASNNYRDNSYGYTF. Written as DNA, the CDR3 is TGTGCCAGCAATAATTACAGGGATAATTCCTATGGCTACACCTTC.